A selection of T cell receptor beta chains follows, all from one sample in a study of CD8+CD57+ T cells in acquired aplastic anemia. Each CDR3 protein is one row after TCRdb ran MiXCR on the reads. This sample has 100,000 to 150,000 distinct CDR3 sequences, with about 48% found just once. Sequencing was carried out using sorted CD4+, CD8+, or CD8+CD57+ T cells (not recorded which) from PBMCs. These receptors were collected from a human donor in good health, serving as a control. The CDR3 runs from the conserved cysteine through the conserved F or W. The D gene is left open where the match is weak. Clone size, where shown, is once, few, many, or a class for clones that have expanded.

cdr3_length	d_call	clone_size	v_call	j_call	cdr3_nt	cdr3_aa
14	.	many	TRBV7-3	TRBJ1-2	TGTGCCAGCAGCCCGGGCCCTAATAACTATGGCTACACCTTC	CASSPGPNNYGYTF
17	TRBD2	.	TRBV7-7	TRBJ2-5	TGTGCCAGCAGCTCAGGGACTAGCGGGGGGGGACAAGAGACCCAGTACTTC	CASSSGTSGGGQETQYF
17	TRBD1	.	TRBV27	TRBJ2-4	TGTGCCAGCAGTATTACCGGGACAGGTTGGGCCAAAAACATTCAGTACTTC	CASSITGTGWAKNIQYF
17	.	.	TRBV24-1	TRBJ2-1	TGTGCCACCAGTGATCCTTATAAGGGGCTCTCCTACAATGAGCAGTTCTTC	CATSDPYKGLSYNEQFF
14	.	medium-sized	TRBV15	TRBJ2-1	TGTGCCACCAGCAGAGGAACAGGGATCGATGAGCAGTTCTTC	CATSRGTGIDEQFF
16	.	.	TRBV3-1	TRBJ2-5	TGTGCCAGCAGCCAAGAGGGACCAAATACGCGGGAGACCCAGTACTTC	CASSQEGPNTRETQYF
15	.	.	TRBV25-1	TRBJ1-2	TGTGCCAGCAGTGAATATGAGGATGCTAACTATGGCTACACCTTC	CASSEYEDANYGYTF
14	.	few	TRBV19	TRBJ2-7	TGTGCCAGTAGGGCAGGCGGGGCGTTCTACGAGCAGTACTTC	CASRAGGAFYEQYF
15	.	.	TRBV19	TRBJ2-7	TGCGCCAGCAGCCGAGGACAGCAGGAGACCTACGAGCAGTACTTC	CASSRGQQETYEQYF
14	TRBD1	.	TRBV20-1	TRBJ1-2	TGCAGTGCTAGAGATCTGACAGGGACCTATGGCTACACCTTC	CSARDLTGTYGYTF
13	.	.	TRBV7-2	TRBJ2-5	TGTGCCAGCAGCTTAATCCGGGGCGCCGACGGGGACTTC	CASSLIRGADGDF
17	TRBD1	.	TRBV6-1	TRBJ2-3	TGTGCCAGCAGTGAAGAGACAGGGGGCGCCGGCACAGATACGCAGTATTTT	CASSEETGGAGTDTQYF
15	.	.	TRBV10-3	TRBJ2-1	TGTGCCATCACATCCAGGCCGAACTCCTACAATGGGCAGTTCTTC	CAITSRPNSYNGQFF